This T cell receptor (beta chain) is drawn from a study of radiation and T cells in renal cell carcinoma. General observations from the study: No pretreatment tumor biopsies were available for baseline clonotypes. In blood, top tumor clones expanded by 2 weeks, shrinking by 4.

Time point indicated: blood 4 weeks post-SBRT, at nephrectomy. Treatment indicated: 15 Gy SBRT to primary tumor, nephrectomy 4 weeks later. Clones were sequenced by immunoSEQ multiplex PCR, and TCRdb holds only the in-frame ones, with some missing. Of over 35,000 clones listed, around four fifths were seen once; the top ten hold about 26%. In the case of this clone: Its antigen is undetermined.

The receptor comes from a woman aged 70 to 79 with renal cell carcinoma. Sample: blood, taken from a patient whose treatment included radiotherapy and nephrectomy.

CDR3 nucleotide sequence: TGTGCCAGCAGCTTAGAGGGGACGGCGACAGATACGCAGTATTTT. This codes for CASSLEGTATDTQYF. The genes are TRBV7-9 and TRBJ2-3, with D perhaps TRBD1 or TRBD2 (5 bases each). The CDR3 is 15 amino acids. Germline V lookup: CDR1 SEHNR, CDR2 FQNEAQ (reference sequence). The V gene lost 1 base and the J gene lost 3 bases, with 11 bases spanning the gap.